The clone carrying this T cell receptor beta chain was found many times. Building of the TCR beta libraries involved iRepertoire HTBI primers and Arm-PCR of CDR3 regions. TCRdb analysed the multiplex PCR reads with MiXCR anew, one entry per CDR3 protein. There are hundreds of thousands of distinct CDR3 sequences in the sample; about 15% occur only once, and roughly 18% lies in the top ten. This entry is derived from a study of regulatory T cells in long-lasting Graves disease. Sample time point: newly diagnosed GD, antithyroid drugs for less than 3 months. PBMC RNA was the source of the TCR library. The sample also formed part of further work on T cells in Graves' hyperthyroidism and ophthalmopathy. According to that study: Stable Graves' hyperthyroidism denoted no ophthalmopathy progression over 18 months. The model identified upcoming ophthalmopathy a median approximately seven months ahead of onset.

This sequence was found in a woman aged 25 to 39 with Graves disease. This specimen was peripheral blood mononuclear cells (PBMCs), taken at new diagnosis, from a patient treated with antithyroid drugs.

In DNA, the CDR3 is TGTGCCAGCAGTCCTGGGAGTGTAGCGGGTAGACCGACCTACAATGAGCAGTTCTTC. The encoded protein is CASSPGSVAGRPTYNEQFF. The V call is TRBV28, the J call TRBJ2-1; 7 nucleotides align to TRBD2. The CDR3 totals 19 residues. The V segment lost 5 bases and the J segment 2 bases; nucleotides outside the gene matches: 18. Germline assignment: CDR1 MDHEN and CDR2 SYDVKM.